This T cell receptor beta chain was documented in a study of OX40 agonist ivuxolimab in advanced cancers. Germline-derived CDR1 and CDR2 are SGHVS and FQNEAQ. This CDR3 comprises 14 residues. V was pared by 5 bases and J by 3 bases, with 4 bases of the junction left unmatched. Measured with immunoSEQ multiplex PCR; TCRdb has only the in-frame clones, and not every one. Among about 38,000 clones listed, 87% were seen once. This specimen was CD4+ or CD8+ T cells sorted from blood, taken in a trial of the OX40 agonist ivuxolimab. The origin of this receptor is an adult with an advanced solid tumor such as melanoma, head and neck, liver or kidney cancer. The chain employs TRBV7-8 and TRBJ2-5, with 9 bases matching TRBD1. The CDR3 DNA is TGTGCCAGCAGCCAACGGACAGGGGAAGAGACCCAGTACTTC. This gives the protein CASSQRTGEETQYF.